This T cell receptor (beta chain) stems from a study of T cells in Graves' hyperthyroidism and ophthalmopathy. This clonotype was seen repeatedly, ten times or more. Its antigen is undetermined. Notes on the study in general: Ophthalmopathy, which appeared later, was predicted by the model a median about 5.9 months before onset. Most expanded thyroid clonotypes above 0.001 also appeared in blood.

Using RNA transcripts as the source, TCR beta CDR3 regions were amplified. TCR CDR3 underwent first-round RT-PCR with the HTBI primer set. TCRdb used MiXCR to reprocess the multiplex PCR reads, holding one entry per CDR3 protein. This sample has roughly 550,000 distinct CDR3 sequences, with 15% to 20% found just once. The germline CDR1 and CDR2 sequences are GTSNPN and SVGIG (reference sequence). V was shortened by 3 bases and J by 0 bases, with 14 bases between the two germline ends. The CDR3 has 15 amino acids. It was uncontrolled infection, other autoimmune disease, pregnancy or lactation that excluded patients.

Sequencing was carried out using blood. The TCR originated in a woman aged 25 to 39 with Graves' ophthalmopathy. The V call is TRBV30, the J call TRBJ1-1; D ambiguous. This CDR3 reads CAWRAGFNLNTEAFF. The CDR3 DNA follows: TGTGCCTGGAGAGCGGGGTTTAACCTGAACACTGAAGCTTTCTTT. Filled out from reference TRBV30 and TRBJ1-1, the complete variable domain reads SQTIHQWPATLVQPVGSPLSLECTVEGTSNPNLYWYRQAAGRGLQLLFYSVGIGQISSEVPQNLSASRPQDRQFILSSKKLLLSDSGFYLCAWRAGFNLNTEAFFGQGTRLTVV.